The 25 T cell receptor beta chains below all came from one sample that was sequenced in a study of blood T cell repertoires in COVID-19 (TCRdb year 2020). Library prep was done by the immunoSEQ multiplex PCR assay. TCRdb retrieved this table from immuneACCESS and kept in-frame rearrangements only. Not all clones are present; in checked studies, unresolved V genes account for under half, and no reason is known for the remainder. Within this sample are about 14,000 clones, with more than 65% of them counted one time only. The top ten hold approximately 26% of the sample. The specimen was peripheral blood. These receptors all stem from a woman aged 45-60 years with active or convalescent COVID-19.

The chain couples TRBV9 to TRBJ1-1; unclear D gene. V lost 4 bases and J lost 0, with 10 bases in between. The length of the CDR3 is 14 residues. The germline V gene encodes CDR1 SGDLS and CDR2 YYNGEE. CDR3 nucleotide sequence: TGTGCCAGCAGCCCGTACTCGATGAACACTGAAGCTTTCTTT. This sequence encodes CASSPYSMNTEAFF.

This clone was picked up many times. The chain carries TRBV6-5 and TRBJ2-7, with 7 bases fitting TRBD2. V lost 2 bases, J lost 3 bases, and 4 bases stayed unmatched. CDR1 MNHEY and CDR2 SVGAGI come from the germline V gene. This CDR3 has 14 amino acids. CDR3 loop: CASSYKASGYEQYF. The CDR3 DNA is TGTGCCAGCAGTTACAAGGCTAGCGGCTACGAGCAGTACTTC.

The V call is TRBV25-1, the J call TRBJ2-1, with 8 nucleotides matching TRBD2. The CDR3 has 13 amino acids. The V gene end was trimmed by 5 bases and the J gene end by 3 bases; junction bases not matched to a gene: 0. Germline CDR1 is MGHDK and CDR2 is SYGVNS. The CDR3 sequence is CASSRGGYNEQFF. Here the CDR3 DNA reads TGTGCCAGCAGTCGGGGGGGCTACAATGAGCAGTTCTTC.

The chain has TRBV29-1 and TRBJ1-1; D is unresolved. This CDR3 has 13 residues. Germline-derived CDR1 and CDR2 are SQVTM and ANQGSEA. Trimming took off 4 bases at V and 7 bases at J, with 16 bases between the two ends. DNA for the CDR3: TGCAGCGTTGTTACAGCCCTGTTGGGTGAAGCTTTCTTT. Encoded protein: CSVVTALLGEAFF.

The rearrangement joins TRBV5-4 to TRBJ2-5; TRBD2 might be the D (7 bases). The CDR3 loop spans 17 amino acids. Trimming removed 4 bases from V and 3 bases from J, with 22 bases in between. Germline V CDR1 and CDR2: SGHNT, YYREEE (reference sequence). The CDR3 sequence: CASSGTYREGRKETQYF. The CDR3 coding sequence is TGTGCCAGCAGCGGCACTTACAGGGAGGGCCGAAAAGAGACCCAGTACTTC.

The V and J genes are TRBV28 and TRBJ1-5, with D hard to call. The germline gives CDR1 MDHEN, CDR2 SYDVKM. This CDR3 comprises 13 residues. Trimming cost V 2 bases and J 3 bases, with 5 bases left between them. CDR3 coding DNA: TGTGCCAGCAGTTTAATTATCAATCAGCCCCAGCATTTT. It specifies CASSLIINQPQHF.

Within the sample, this clone is medium-sized (0.01 to 0.1%). The rearrangement joins TRBV7-9 to TRBJ1-3, with 11 bases lining up with TRBD1. Trimming cost V 0 bases and J 1 base; bases outside gene matches: 5. The CDR3 is 18 residues long. Germline V lookup: CDR1 SEHNR, CDR2 FQNEAQ (reference sequence). This CDR3 reads CASSLAPGQGESGNTIYF. For the CDR3, the DNA is TGTGCCAGCAGCTTAGCCCCGGGACAGGGGGAGTCTGGAAACACCATATATTTT.

This sequence joins TRBV15 and TRBJ1-1, with D unresolved. Germline values: CDR1 LNHNV, CDR2 YYDKDF (reference sequence). This CDR3 has 13 residues. With 5 bases removed from V and 1 base from J, the gap between germline ends came to 8 bases. CDR3 residues: CATSLDKNTEAFF. CDR3 nucleotide sequence: TGTGCCACCAGCCTCGACAAGAACACTGAAGCTTTCTTT.

J is TRBJ2-5 and V is TRBV3-1 (or the pseudogene TRBV3-2); TRBD2 matches 9 bases. The CDR3 has 17 amino acids. Trimming took 3 bases from V and 1 from J; bases not matched to a gene: 9. The germline gives CDR1 LGHDT, CDR2 YNNKEL (reference sequence). CDR3 in amino acids: CASSQGGGSGSQETQYF. In nucleotides, the CDR3 is TGTGCCAGCAGCCAGGGGGGCGGTAGCGGGAGCCAAGAGACCCAGTACTTC.

The V call is TRBV10-1, the J call TRBJ2-1; 9 positions match TRBD2. The length of the CDR3 is 16 residues. Germline CDR1 reads WNHNN; CDR2 reads SYGVQD (reference sequence). With 7 bases clipped from V and 0 bases from J, the junction kept 7 bases outside the gene matches. CDR3: CASIVSGGHSYNEQFF. CDR3 coding DNA: TGCGCCAGCATTGTAAGCGGGGGGCACTCCTACAATGAGCAGTTCTTC.

The gene calls are TRBV12-3 or TRBV12-4 and TRBJ1-2, with unresolved D. The CDR3 totals 12 residues. V was cut by 6 bases and J by 7 bases, with 12 bases left in between. The CDR3 region has the DNA TGTGCCAGCAGGTCGGGTTTGATTGGCTACACCTTC. Protein product: CASRSGLIGYTF.

The chain links TRBV7-3 to TRBJ1-2, with 7 bases lining up with TRBD1. V dropped 4 bases and J dropped 6; count of bases not matched to a gene: 8. The V gene's germline CDR1 is SGHTA and CDR2 FQGTGA. CDR3 length: 14 amino acids. The DNA for the CDR3 is TGTGCCAGCAGCTCGAACAGGGGCTTGGATGGCTACACCTTC. Its translation: CASSSNRGLDGYTF.

The rearrangement joins TRBV9 to TRBJ1-4, with unresolved D. V shed 0 bases and J shed 0 bases, with 6 bases lying between them. Germline values: CDR1 SGDLS, CDR2 YYNGEE. The CDR3 has 15 residues. CDR3 sequence (DNA): TGTGCCAGCAGCGTAGGGGAGACAACTAATGAAAAACTGTTTTTT. The encoded protein is CASSVGETTNEKLFF.

The rearrangement joins TRBV9 to TRBJ1-3; a possible D gene is TRBD1 (6 bases). Per the germline V gene, CDR1 is SGDLS and CDR2 is YYNGEE. V was shortened by 1 base and J by 4 bases, with 9 bases between the two germline ends. The CDR3 length is 14 residues. CDR3 sequence reads: CASSVLQGGNTIYF. CDR3 bases: TGTGCCAGCAGCGTATTACAGGGAGGAAACACCATATATTTT.

The chain recombines TRBV6-4 with TRBJ1-2; D gene uncertain. The germline gives CDR1 MRHNA, CDR2 SNTAGT. CDR3 length: 17 amino acids. The germline V and J ends were trimmed by 0 bases and 2 bases, with 16 bases remaining between them. The CDR3, as DNA: TGTGCCAGCAGTGACTCGGGCGTGTGGTCTTTAAACTATGGCTACACCTTC. Protein sequence: CASSDSGVWSLNYGYTF.

The sample holds one count of this clone. This chain links TRBV6-2 or TRBV6-3 with TRBJ2-7; D ambiguous. Germline values: CDR1 MNHEY, CDR2 SVGEGT. CDR3 size: 14 residues. V shed 6 bases and J shed 2 bases, with 14 bases lying between them. The CDR3 loop is CASSKTLRTYEQYF. CDR3 nucleotide sequence: TGTGCCAGCAGCAAGACTCTCAGAACCTACGAGCAGTACTTC.

V and J are TRBV5-1 and TRBJ2-5; 12 bases are a match to TRBD2. The CDR3 is made up of 18 amino acids. Germline V gene lookup returns CDR1 SGHRS and CDR2 YFSETQ. V was pared by 4 bases and J by 1 base, with 11 bases of the junction left unmatched. This chain's CDR3 is CASSTQGLAGAGQETQYF. The CDR3 DNA sequence: TGCGCCAGCAGCACACAGGGACTAGCGGGCGCTGGCCAAGAGACCCAGTACTTC.

This sequence joins TRBV5-1 and TRBJ2-2, with 10 bases fitting TRBD1. Germline V gene sequence: CDR1 SGHRS, CDR2 YFSETQ. J lost 5 bases, V lost 2 bases, and 3 bases had no gene match. This CDR3 comprises 15 residues. CDR3 residues: CASSFGTGVTGELFF. In nucleotides, the CDR3 is TGCGCCAGCAGCTTCGGGACAGGGGTTACCGGGGAGCTGTTTTTT. The full variable domain, rest sourced from reference TRBV5-1 and TRBJ2-2, is KAGVTQTPRYLIKTRGQQVTLSCSPISGHRSVSWYQQTPGQGLQFLFEYFSETQRNKGNFPGRFSGRQFSNSRSEMNVSTLELGDSALYLCASSFGTGVTGELFFGEGSRLTVL.

This clone was detected once. The chain has TRBV7-9 and TRBJ2-3; 9 nucleotides agree with TRBD2. The germline V gene has CDR1 SEHNR and CDR2 FQNEAQ (reference sequence). This CDR3 contains 16 residues. With V trimmed by 2 bases and J by 4 bases, 7 bases remained unmatched. The CDR3 nucleotides are TGTGCCAGCAGCTTATTTGGTAGCGGGAGCCCAGATACGCAGTATTTT. Amino acids: CASSLFGSGSPDTQYF.

This chain connects TRBV7-8 to TRBJ1-2, with 8 nucleotides matching TRBD1. Germline trimming cut 5 bases from V and 6 bases from J; bases unmatched to any gene: 11. Germline lookup yields CDR1 SGHVS and CDR2 FQNEAQ. This CDR3 comprises 15 residues. This CDR3 is CASSPRQGPRDGYTF. CDR3 DNA: TGTGCCAGCAGCCCACGACAGGGGCCGCGGGATGGCTACACCTTC.

CDR3 DNA sequence: TGTGCCAGCAGCACCAGTAGGGGGGGCGATGAGCAGTTCTTC. Its translation: CASSTSRGGDEQFF. The V call is TRBV3-1 (or the pseudogene TRBV3-2), the J call TRBJ2-1; perhaps TRBD2 as D (7 bases). This CDR3 has 14 amino acids. The germline V and J ends were trimmed by 5 bases and 8 bases, with 16 bases remaining between them. The V gene's germline CDR1 is LGHDT and CDR2 YNNKEL (reference sequence).

This CDR3 reads CATSRSRGTGELFF. CDR3 DNA: TGTGCCACCAGCAGAAGCCGGGGGACCGGGGAGCTGTTTTTT. V and J are TRBV15 and TRBJ2-2, with D tentatively TRBD2 (6 bases). The CDR3 sequence is 14 residues long. Trimming stripped 2 bases from V and 5 bases from J, with 9 bases between. The germline V gene encodes CDR1 LNHNV and CDR2 YYDKDF (reference sequence).

This clone came up a few times. The chain carries TRBV3-1 (or the pseudogene TRBV3-2) and TRBJ1-5, with D uncertain. The germline V and J ends were trimmed by 3 bases and 6 bases, with 6 bases remaining between them. This CDR3 has 12 residues. CDR1 LGHDT and CDR2 YNNKEL come from the germline V gene (reference sequence). CDR3 loop: CASSQEGQPQHF. The CDR3 DNA reads as TGTGCCAGCAGCCAGGAGGGTCAGCCCCAGCATTTT.

V gene TRBV10-3 combines with J gene TRBJ2-1; 13 nucleotides align to TRBD2. Germline trimming cut 6 bases from V and 9 bases from J; bases unmatched to any gene: 14. Germline-derived CDR1 and CDR2 are ENHRY and SYGVKD. CDR3 length equals 17 residues. DNA of the CDR3: TGTGCCATCAGAACCGGGACTAGCGGGATGGCGGTGGGTGAGCAGTTCTTC. This codes for CAIRTGTSGMAVGEQFF.

The V call is TRBV28, the J call TRBJ2-7, with D unresolved. Trimming cost V 2 bases and J 0 bases, with 14 bases left between them. Germline values: CDR1 MDHEN, CDR2 SYDVKM. This CDR3 region has 16 residues. CDR3 nucleotides: TGTGCCAGCAGTTTACCCGAGGAGCGTAGCTCCTACGAGCAGTACTTC. Translation: CASSLPEERSSYEQYF.